One sample yielded the 16 T cell receptor beta chains listed below, sequenced in a study of blood T cells in healthy people across ages. With a J-beta primer mix and a sample-barcoded 5' primer, a second PCR ran about 7 to 12 cycles. TCRdb re-analysed the 5' RACE reads in MiXCR, keeping a single row per CDR3 protein. The sample yields about 730,000 distinct CDR3 sequences, roughly two fifths seen once. What was sequenced was blood. These receptors came from a woman in her sixties in good health.

This chain links TRBV7-3 with TRBJ2-7; D not resolved. V lost 0 bases and J lost 7, with 19 bases in between. In germline, CDR1 is SGHTA, CDR2 FQGTGA. This CDR3 region has 16 residues. The CDR3 nucleotides read TGTGCCAGCAGCTTAACCCCTGGCGGAAACGACAATGAGCAGTACTTC. It yields the protein CASSLTPGGNDNEQYF.

This clonotype appeared a few times. The chain uses TRBV5-1 and TRBJ2-4; no firm D call. The germline V and J ends were trimmed by 0 bases and 13 bases, with 20 bases remaining between them. The CDR3 length is 15 residues. Germline V gives CDR1 SGHRS, CDR2 YFSETQ. Here the CDR3 reads CASSLVSQTHLEQYF. The CDR3 coding sequence is TGCGCCAGCAGCTTGGTTAGCCAGACGCACTTGGAGCAGTACTTC.

This clonotype came up once. The chain couples TRBV12-3 or TRBV12-4 to TRBJ2-5; D is undetermined. The ends were cut back, 6 bases at V and 5 bases at J, with 16 bases in the middle. The CDR3 totals 14 residues. The chain's CDR3 is CASRPQQNAETQYF. Written as DNA, the CDR3 is TGTGCCAGCAGGCCACAGCAGAACGCGGAGACCCAGTACTTC.

The chain recombines TRBV6-5 with TRBJ1-1; unclear D gene. Germline V gene sequence: CDR1 MNHEY, CDR2 SVGAGI. Trimming stripped 4 bases from V and 2 bases from J, with 14 bases between. The CDR3 consists of 15 residues. CDR3 sequence (DNA): TGTGCCAGCAGTTTACACCGGGCCACTAACACTGAAGCTTTCTTT. Translated, it gives CASSLHRATNTEAFF.

This clonotype was observed a few times. The rearrangement joins TRBV27 to TRBJ2-5; tentative D call: TRBD2 (6 bases). With 7 bases removed from V and 2 bases from J, the gap between germline ends came to 23 bases. The CDR3 extends over 17 amino acids. Germline V gene lookup returns CDR1 MNHEY and CDR2 SMNVEV (reference sequence). CDR3 sequence reads: CASKALRGEWAQETQYF. CDR3 in DNA: TGTGCCAGCAAGGCCCTGCGGGGAGAGTGGGCGCAAGAGACCCAGTACTTC.

This rearrangement joins TRBV7-2 to TRBJ2-7; D may be TRBD2 (6 bases). Trimming stripped 7 bases from V and 0 bases from J, with 10 bases between. The CDR3 is made up of 13 amino acids. CDR1 SGHTA and CDR2 FQGNSA come from the germline V gene. CDR3 coding DNA: TGTGCCAGCACCGCCGGGAGCTCCTACGAGCAGTACTTC. Translating gives CASTAGSSYEQYF.

The CDR3 spells CAWSPFGDGYTF. The CDR3, as DNA: TGTGCCTGGAGCCCCTTCGGCGATGGCTACACCTTC. The chain has TRBV30 and TRBJ1-2; D gene uncertain. Germline lookup yields CDR1 GTSNPN and CDR2 SVGIG (reference sequence). The CDR3 has 12 amino acids. V was cut by 3 bases and J by 6 bases, with 11 bases left in between.

A few counts support this clonotype. The chain couples TRBV10-3 to TRBJ2-1, with TRBD2 identical over 9 bases. Germline assignment: CDR1 ENHRY and CDR2 SYGVKD. This CDR3 has 16 amino acids. Trimming cost V 2 bases and J 2 bases; bases outside gene matches: 4. The CDR3 reads CAISEPGLATYNEQFF. CDR3 bases: TGTGCCATCAGTGAGCCGGGACTAGCAACCTACAATGAGCAGTTCTTC.

This clonotype was recorded a few times. The chain links TRBV5-1 to TRBJ2-1, with TRBD2 identical over 15 bases. The CDR3 extends over 18 amino acids. The junction had 7 bases not matched to a gene; V was cut back by 6 bases and J by 0 bases. Germline assignment: CDR1 SGHRS and CDR2 YFSETQ. The CDR3 here is CASKTGLAGGSSYNEQFF. Written as DNA, the CDR3 is TGCGCCAGCAAAACGGGACTAGCGGGGGGAAGCTCCTACAATGAGCAGTTCTTC.

A remark on this clonotype: A clone one base away is much larger, so this may be a read error. The rearrangement joins TRBV28 to TRBJ2-5, with 13 positions matching TRBD2. There are 15 residues in the CDR3. The J segment lost 11 bases and the V segment lost 5 bases, leaving 11 bases of the junction unmatched. Germline V gives CDR1 MDHEN, CDR2 SYDVKM. The CDR3 spells CASSETSGRLNEQYF. The CDR3 bases are TGTGCCAGCAGTGAGACTAGCGGGAGGTTGAATGAGCAGTACTTC.

Details on this clonotype: One end of the junction varies from germline; a read error may be responsible. This chain links TRBV5-1 with TRBJ1-4, with TRBD1 identical over 7 bases. CDR3 length: 17 residues. Germline CDR1 reads SGHRS; CDR2 reads YFSETQ. CDR3 sequence: CASSRRANRQGDENLFF. The CDR3 bases are TGCGCCAGCAGCCGGAGGGCCAACCGACAGGGAGATGAAAACCTGTTTTTT.

As to this clonotype: At one end the junction does not follow the germline gene, possibly because of a read error. V gene TRBV11-3 combines with J gene TRBJ2-3; 8 nucleotides line up with TRBD1. The CDR3 has 13 amino acids. Germline V CDR1 and CDR2: SGHNT, YENEEA. CDR3 residues: CAGSSDRGDTQYF. CDR3 DNA: TGTGCCGGCAGCTCAGACAGGGGAGATACGCAGTATTTT.

This clonotype was detected only once. The chain has TRBV5-1 and TRBJ2-1; 12 nucleotides match TRBD2. The J segment lost 8 bases and the V segment lost 2 bases, leaving 5 bases of the junction unmatched. This CDR3 has 15 amino acids. Per the germline V gene, CDR1 is SGHRS and CDR2 is YFSETQ. The DNA of the CDR3 is TGCGCCAGCAGCTTAACTAGCGGGGGGCTGCATGAGCAGTTCTTC. Residues: CASSLTSGGLHEQFF.

This chain connects TRBV24-1 to TRBJ2-1; 10 positions match TRBD2. V trimming: 6 bases; J trimming: 7 bases; junction bases outside the gene matches: 8. Germline values: CDR1 KGHDR, CDR2 SFDVKD. The CDR3 runs to 15 residues. This chain's CDR3 is CATSPLAGDGNEQFF. CDR3 in DNA: TGTGCCACCAGTCCCCTAGCGGGAGATGGAAATGAGCAGTTCTTC.

For this clonotype: A much larger clone is a single base away; this may be a read error. V usage is TRBV4-3 and J usage is TRBJ2-1, with TRBD2 identical over 8 bases. The ends lost 0 bases at V and 4 bases at J; junction bases unmatched: 11. CDR1 and CDR2 from the germline V gene are LGHNA and YSLEER. The CDR3 has 18 residues. CDR3 sequence (DNA): TGCGCCAGCAGCCAAGATTTGTTTTCAGGCGGGAGGTACAATGAGCAGTTCTTC. It encodes CASSQDLFSGGRYNEQFF.

The chain carries TRBV4-2 and TRBJ2-7; no clear D gene. CDR1 LGHNA and CDR2 YNFKEQ come from the germline V gene. V was shortened by 0 bases and J by 12 bases, with 24 bases between the two germline ends. The CDR3 has 16 residues. The CDR3 region is CASSQDGTPRQETRYF. In DNA form, the CDR3 reads TGTGCCAGCAGCCAAGATGGCACACCTAGACAAGAGACCCGGTACTTC.